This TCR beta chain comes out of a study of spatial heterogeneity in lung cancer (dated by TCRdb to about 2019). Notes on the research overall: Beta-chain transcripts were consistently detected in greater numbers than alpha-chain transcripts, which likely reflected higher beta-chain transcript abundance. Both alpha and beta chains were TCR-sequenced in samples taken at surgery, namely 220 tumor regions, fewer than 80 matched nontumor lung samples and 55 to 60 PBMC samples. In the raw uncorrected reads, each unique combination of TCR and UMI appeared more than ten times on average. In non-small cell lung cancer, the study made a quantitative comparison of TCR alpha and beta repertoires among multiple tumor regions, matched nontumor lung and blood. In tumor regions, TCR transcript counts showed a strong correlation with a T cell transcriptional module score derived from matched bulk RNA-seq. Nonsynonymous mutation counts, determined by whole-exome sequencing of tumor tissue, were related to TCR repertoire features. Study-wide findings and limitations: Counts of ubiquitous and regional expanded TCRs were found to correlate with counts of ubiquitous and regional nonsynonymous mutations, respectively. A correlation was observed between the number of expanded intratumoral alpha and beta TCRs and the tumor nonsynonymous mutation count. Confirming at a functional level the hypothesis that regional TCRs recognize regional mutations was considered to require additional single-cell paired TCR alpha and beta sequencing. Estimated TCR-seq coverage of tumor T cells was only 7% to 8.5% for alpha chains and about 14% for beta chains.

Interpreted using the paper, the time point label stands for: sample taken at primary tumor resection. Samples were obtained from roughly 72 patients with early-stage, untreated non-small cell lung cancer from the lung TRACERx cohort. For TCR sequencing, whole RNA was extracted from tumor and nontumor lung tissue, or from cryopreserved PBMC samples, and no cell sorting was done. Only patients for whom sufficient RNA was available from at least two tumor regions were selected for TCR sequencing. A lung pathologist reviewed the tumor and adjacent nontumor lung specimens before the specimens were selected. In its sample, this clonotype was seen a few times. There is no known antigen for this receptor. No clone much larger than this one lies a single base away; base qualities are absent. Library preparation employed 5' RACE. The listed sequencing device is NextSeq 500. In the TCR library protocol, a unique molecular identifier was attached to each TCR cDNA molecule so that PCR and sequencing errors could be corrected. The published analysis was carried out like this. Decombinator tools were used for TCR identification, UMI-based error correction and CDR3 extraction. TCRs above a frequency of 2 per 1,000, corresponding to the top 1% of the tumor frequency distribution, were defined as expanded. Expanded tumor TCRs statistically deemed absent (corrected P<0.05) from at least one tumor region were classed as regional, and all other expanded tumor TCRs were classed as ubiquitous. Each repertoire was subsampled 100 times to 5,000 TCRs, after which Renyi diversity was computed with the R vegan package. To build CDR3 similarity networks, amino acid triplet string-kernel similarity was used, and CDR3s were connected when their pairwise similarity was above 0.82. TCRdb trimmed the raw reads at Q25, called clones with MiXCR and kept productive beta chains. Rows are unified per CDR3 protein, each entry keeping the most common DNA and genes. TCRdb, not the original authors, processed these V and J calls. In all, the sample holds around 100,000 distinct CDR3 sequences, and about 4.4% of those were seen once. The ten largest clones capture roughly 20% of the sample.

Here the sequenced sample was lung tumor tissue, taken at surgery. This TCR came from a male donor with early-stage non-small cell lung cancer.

The bases read TGTGCCAGCAGCAAAGACGGGAGCCCAACCTCGTACGAGCAGTACTTC. The translation is CASSKDGSPTSYEQYF. Here the chain combines TRBV28 and TRBJ2-7; the D gene is perhaps TRBD2, from 6 matching bases. V loses 6 bases, J loses 4 bases, and the germline ends lie 22 bases apart. From the cysteine through the phenylalanine, the CDR3 covers 16 amino acids. CDR3 DNA is the only sequence kept; it has 48 bases, read in frame from the first base. The CDR1 and CDR2 encoded by the germline V gene are MDHEN and SYDVKM.